This passage covers 5 T cell receptor beta chains from one sample sequenced in a study of blood T cell repertoires in COVID-19. The table came from immunoSEQ multiplex PCR; TCRdb's copy has only in-frame clones and leaves some out. The sample lists around 190,000 clones, 70% to 85% seen once, with under 8.5% in the top ten. The specimen was peripheral blood. The receptors stem from a human donor in a cohort sampled during active COVID-19.

V gene TRBV7-2 combines with J gene TRBJ1-5; D might be TRBD1 (5 bases). Trimming removed 1 base at V and 3 bases at J, with 10 bases between. The CDR3 covers 15 residues. The germline V gene encodes CDR1 SGHTA and CDR2 FQGNSA. The CDR3 DNA is TGTGCCAGCAGCTTAGGTCCGGGGGTCAATCAGCCCCAGCATTTT. Amino acids: CASSLGPGVNQPQHF.

The chain recombines TRBV15 with TRBJ2-7; 10 bases are a match to TRBD1. The CDR3 is made up of 15 amino acids. Germline V gene data show CDR1 as LNHNV and CDR2 as YYDKDF (reference sequence). V trimming: 2 bases; J trimming: 5 bases; junction bases outside the gene matches: 6. CDR3 sequence: CATSRTGTGEDEQYF. The DNA of the CDR3 is TGTGCCACCAGCAGAACCGGGACAGGGGAGGACGAGCAGTACTTC.

For the CDR3, the DNA is TGTGCCAGCAGCCCCAACAGTGGGGAAAAACTGTTTTTT. This codes for CASSPNSGEKLFF. The chain is built from TRBV7-9 and TRBJ1-4; D uncertain. Germline V lookup: CDR1 SEHNR, CDR2 FQNEAQ (reference sequence). The CDR3 has 13 residues. Between the trimmed V and J ends, which lost 5 bases and 8 bases, there was a span of 12 bases.

The CDR3 reads CASSTYSGASSYNEQFF. The CDR3 DNA sequence: TGTGCCAGCAGCACTTACTCAGGGGCCAGCTCCTACAATGAGCAGTTCTTC. The genes are TRBV13 and TRBJ2-1, with a possible D match to TRBD1 (6 bases). Germline V gives CDR1 PRHDT, CDR2 FYEKMQ (reference sequence). With 5 bases removed from V and 0 bases from J, the gap between germline ends came to 17 bases. The CDR3 runs 17 residues.

The chain employs TRBV2 and TRBJ2-1; 11 bases fit TRBD1. The CDR3 spans 16 residues. Germline CDR1 and CDR2: SNHLY and FYNNEI. V trimming: 4 bases; J trimming: 11 bases; junction bases outside the gene matches: 13. The CDR3 nucleotides are TGTGCCAGCAGTGGACTCTTCGGGACAGGGGGAAGGAAGCAGTTCTTC. Its protein product is CASSGLFGTGGRKQFF.